Included here is one T cell receptor (beta chain) sequence, with context. Its antigen is unidentified. This entry belongs to a study of Ad26.COV2.S vaccination and SARS-CoV-2 variants. Study observations and caveats: While placebo recipients had lower spike-specific TCR breadth, vaccine recipients had more.

Sample treatment: about 20 received Ad26.COV2.S at low or high dose, single or two shots; about 5 received placebo; per-sample allocation not given. The samples were gathered on day 63 after the first injection of vaccine or placebo. The table came from immunoSEQ multiplex PCR; TCRdb's copy has only in-frame clones and leaves some out. This table has more than 300,000 clones, 65% to 90% appearing once. This CDR3 is 16 amino acids long. Germline loops: CDR1 LNHNV, CDR2 YYDKDF (reference sequence). The V segment lost 1 base and the J segment 7 bases; nucleotides outside the gene matches: 10. The chain carries TRBV15 and TRBJ2-3; TRBD1 matches at 8 bases. Sequenced material: peripheral blood, taken in a trial of Ad26.COV2.S vaccine versus placebo. The receptor comes from a person between 18 and 60 years old who received the Ad26.COV2.S COVID-19 vaccine or a placebo. CDR3 sequence: CATSRGEPGGTNTQYF. In nucleotides, the CDR3 is TGTGCCACCAGCAGAGGGGAACCAGGGGGCACGAATACGCAGTATTTT.